The rows below give T cell receptor beta chains drawn from one sample of a study of blood T cell repertoires in COVID-19. Assay: immunoSEQ multiplex PCR; the TCRdb copy retains only in-frame clones and omits some. Of tens of thousands of clones listed, around 76% are singletons. The sequencing sample was made of peripheral blood. Receptors originate from an elderly woman with active or convalescent COVID-19. The CDR3 runs from the conserved cysteine through the conserved F or W. The D gene is left open where the match is weak. Size is stated for part of the rows, as once, few or many counts, or as a class when the clone is expanded.

cdr3_length	clone_size	v_call	j_call	d_call	cdr3_nt	cdr3_aa
16	NA	TRBV9	TRBJ1-1	TRBD1	TGTGCCAGCAGCCCTTCGACAGGGGGCGTAATTGGTGAAGCTTTCTTT	CASSPSTGGVIGEAFF
15	many	TRBV9	TRBJ2-2	TRBD1	TGTGCCAGCAGCGCCCAGGGGGCGGACACCGGGGAGCTGTTTTTT	CASSAQGADTGELFF
13	NA	TRBV19	TRBJ1-2	NA	TGTGCCAGTAGTATAGAGGGGCACTATGGCTACACCTTC	CASSIEGHYGYTF
15	NA	TRBV9	TRBJ2-1	TRBD2	TGTGCCAGCAGCGTAGTAGGTAGCGGGGGGCAGCAGCAGTTCTTC	CASSVVGSGGQQQFF
17	NA	TRBV9	TRBJ1-3	TRBD1	TGTGCCAGCAGCTCCCGGACAGGTAGTTTCCCTGGAAACACCATATATTTT	CASSSRTGSFPGNTIYF
13	NA	TRBV19	TRBJ1-2	NA	TGTGCCAGTAGCTGGGACGGGAGGTATGGCTACACCTTC	CASSWDGRYGYTF
13	NA	TRBV28	TRBJ1-2	TRBD1	TGTGCCAGCAGTCAAACAGGGGGTTATGGCTACACCTTC	CASSQTGGYGYTF
16	NA	TRBV7-9	TRBJ1-1	NA	TGTGCCAGCAGCTTGGGCGGAGGGGTCGGGGGGACTGAAGCTTTCTTT	CASSLGGGVGGTEAFF
15	many	TRBV6-5	TRBJ2-7	TRBD1	TGTGCCAGCAGTGACTCCACGACAGGGACCTACGAGCAGTACTTC	CASSDSTTGTYEQYF
15	NA	TRBV6-2/TRBV6-3	TRBJ2-2	TRBD2	TGTGCCAGCAGTTACTGGCGGGGGGGCCCCGGGGAGCTGTTTTTT	CASSYWRGGPGELFF
16	NA	TRBV11-2	TRBJ1-1	NA	TGTGCCAGCAGCTTAGTGGGACAAGCTATGAACACTGAAGCTTTCTTT	CASSLVGQAMNTEAFF
12	NA	TRBV28	TRBJ1-2	TRBD1	TGTGCCAGCAGCGGACAGGGAGATGGCTACACCTTC	CASSGQGDGYTF
15	NA	TRBV25-1	TRBJ2-2	NA	TGTGCCAGCAGTGACAGGCGTTTCTGGACCGGGGAGCTGTTTTTT	CASSDRRFWTGELFF
14	NA	TRBV18	TRBJ1-1	NA	TGTGCCAGCTCACCTTCCGCGGCGGGCACTGAAGCTTTCTTT	CASSPSAAGTEAFF